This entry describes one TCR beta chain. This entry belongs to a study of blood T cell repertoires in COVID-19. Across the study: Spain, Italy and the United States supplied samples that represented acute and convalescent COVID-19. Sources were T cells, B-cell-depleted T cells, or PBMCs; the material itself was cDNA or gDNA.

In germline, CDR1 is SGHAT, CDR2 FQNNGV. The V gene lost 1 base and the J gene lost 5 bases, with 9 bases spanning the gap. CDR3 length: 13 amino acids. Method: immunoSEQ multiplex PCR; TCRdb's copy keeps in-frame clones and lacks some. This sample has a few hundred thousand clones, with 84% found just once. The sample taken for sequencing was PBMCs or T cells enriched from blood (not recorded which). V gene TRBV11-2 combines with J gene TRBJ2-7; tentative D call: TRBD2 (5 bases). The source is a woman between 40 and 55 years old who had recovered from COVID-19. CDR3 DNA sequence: TGTGCCAGCAGCTTAGGGGCGGGCGACGAGCAGTACTTC. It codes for CASSLGAGDEQYF.